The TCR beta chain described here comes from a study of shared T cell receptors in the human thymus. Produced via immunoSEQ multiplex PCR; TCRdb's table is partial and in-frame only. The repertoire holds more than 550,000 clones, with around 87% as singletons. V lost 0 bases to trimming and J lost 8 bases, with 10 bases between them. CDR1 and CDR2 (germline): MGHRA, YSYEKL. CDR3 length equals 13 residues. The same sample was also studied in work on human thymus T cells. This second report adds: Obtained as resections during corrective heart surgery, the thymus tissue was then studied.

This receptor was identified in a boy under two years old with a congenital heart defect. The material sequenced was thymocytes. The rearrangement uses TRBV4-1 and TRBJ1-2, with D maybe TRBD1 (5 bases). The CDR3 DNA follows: TGCGCCAGCAGCCAAGACAGGGTAGGAGGCTACACCTTC. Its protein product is CASSQDRVGGYTF.